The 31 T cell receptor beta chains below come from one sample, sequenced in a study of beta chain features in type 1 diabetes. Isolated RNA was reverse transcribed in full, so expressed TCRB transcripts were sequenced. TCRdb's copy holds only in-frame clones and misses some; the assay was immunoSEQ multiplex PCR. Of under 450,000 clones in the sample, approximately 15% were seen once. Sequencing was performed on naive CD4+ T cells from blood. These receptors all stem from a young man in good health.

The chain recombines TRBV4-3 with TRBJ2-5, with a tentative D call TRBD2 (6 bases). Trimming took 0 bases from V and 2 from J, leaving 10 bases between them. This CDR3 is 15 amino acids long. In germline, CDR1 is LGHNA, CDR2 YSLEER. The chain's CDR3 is CASSQDGGLQETQYF. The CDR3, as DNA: TGCGCCAGCAGCCAAGATGGGGGACTGCAAGAGACCCAGTACTTC.

The CDR3 DNA reads as TGTGCCAGCAGCCAGGGGGGACGGACCCAGTACTTC. Protein product: CASSQGGRTQYF. The V call is TRBV7-2, the J call TRBJ2-5; TRBD1 is a possible D gene (7 bases). Germline lookup yields CDR1 SGHTA and CDR2 FQGNSA. Trimming took off 5 bases at V and 7 bases at J, with 11 bases between the two ends. This CDR3 is built from 12 residues. The full variable domain, completed using reference TRBV7-2 and TRBJ2-5, is GAGVSQSPSNKVTEKGKDVELRCDPISGHTALYWYRQSLGQGLEFLIYFQGNSAPDKSGLPSDRFSAERTGGSVSTLTIQRTQQEDSAVYLCASSQGGRTQYFGPGTRLLVL.

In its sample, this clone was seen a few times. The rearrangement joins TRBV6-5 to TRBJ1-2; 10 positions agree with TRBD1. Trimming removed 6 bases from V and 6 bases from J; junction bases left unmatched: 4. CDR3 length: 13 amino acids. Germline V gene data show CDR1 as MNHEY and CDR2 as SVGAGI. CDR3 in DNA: TGTGCCAGCAGGAGAGGACAGGGGGATGGCTACACCTTC. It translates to CASRRGQGDGYTF.

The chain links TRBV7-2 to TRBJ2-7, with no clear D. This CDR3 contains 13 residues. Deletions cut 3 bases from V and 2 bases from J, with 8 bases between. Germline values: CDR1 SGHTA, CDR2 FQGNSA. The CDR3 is CASSFLGPYEQYF. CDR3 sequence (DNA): TGTGCCAGCAGCTTTTTAGGCCCCTACGAGCAGTACTTC.

The CDR3 is CASSVDPPGRGGKETQYF. In DNA form, the CDR3 reads TGTGCCAGCAGCGTAGACCCCCCGGGGCGGGGGGGCAAAGAGACCCAGTACTTC. The genes are TRBV9 and TRBJ2-5; 9 bases are a match to TRBD2. With V trimmed by 0 bases and J by 3 bases, 12 bases remained unmatched. CDR3 length: 18 amino acids. CDR1 and CDR2 from the germline V gene are SGDLS and YYNGEE.

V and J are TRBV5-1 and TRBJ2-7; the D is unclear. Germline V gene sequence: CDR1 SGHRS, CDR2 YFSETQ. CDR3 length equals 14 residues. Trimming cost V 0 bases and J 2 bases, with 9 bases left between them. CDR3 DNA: TGCGCCAGCAGCTTGGTCCGAGAAACCTACGAGCAGTACTTC. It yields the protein CASSLVRETYEQYF.

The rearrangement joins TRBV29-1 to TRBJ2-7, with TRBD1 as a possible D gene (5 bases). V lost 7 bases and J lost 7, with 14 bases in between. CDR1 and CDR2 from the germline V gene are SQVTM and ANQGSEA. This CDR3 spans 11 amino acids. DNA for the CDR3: TGCAGCGGATGGGGCGACGGGGAGCAGTACTTC. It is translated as CSGWGDGEQYF.

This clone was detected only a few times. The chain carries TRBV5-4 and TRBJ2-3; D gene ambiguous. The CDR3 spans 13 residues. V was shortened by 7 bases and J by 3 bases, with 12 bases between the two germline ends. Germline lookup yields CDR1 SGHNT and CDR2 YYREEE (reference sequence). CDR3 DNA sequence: TGTGCCAGCCGATCTATAGGGACAGATACGCAGTATTTT. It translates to CASRSIGTDTQYF.

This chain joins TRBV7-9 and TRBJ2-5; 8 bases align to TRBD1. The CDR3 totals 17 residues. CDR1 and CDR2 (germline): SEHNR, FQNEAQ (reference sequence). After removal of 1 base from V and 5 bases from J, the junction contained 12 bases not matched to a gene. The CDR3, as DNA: TGTGCCAGCAGCTTAGGACCCTGGGACAGGACGTTGGAGACCCAGTACTTC. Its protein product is CASSLGPWDRTLETQYF.

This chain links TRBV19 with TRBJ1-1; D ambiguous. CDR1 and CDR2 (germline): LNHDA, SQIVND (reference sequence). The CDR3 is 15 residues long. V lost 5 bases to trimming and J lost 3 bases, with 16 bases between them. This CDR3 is CASSLDWGVDTEAFF. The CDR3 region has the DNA TGTGCCAGTAGTTTGGATTGGGGAGTTGACACTGAAGCTTTCTTT.

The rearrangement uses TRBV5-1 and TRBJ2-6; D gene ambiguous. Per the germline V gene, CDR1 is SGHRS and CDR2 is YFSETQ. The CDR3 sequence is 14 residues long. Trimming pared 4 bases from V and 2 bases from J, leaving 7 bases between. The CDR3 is CASSRDAGANVLTF. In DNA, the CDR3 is TGCGCCAGCAGCAGGGATGCTGGGGCCAACGTCCTGACTTTC.

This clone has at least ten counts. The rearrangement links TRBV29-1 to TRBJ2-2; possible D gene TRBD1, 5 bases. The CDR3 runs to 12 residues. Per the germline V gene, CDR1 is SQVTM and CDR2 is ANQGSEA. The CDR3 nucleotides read TGCAGTTCCACAGGCGGCACCGGGGAGCTGTTTTTT. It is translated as CSSTGGTGELFF.

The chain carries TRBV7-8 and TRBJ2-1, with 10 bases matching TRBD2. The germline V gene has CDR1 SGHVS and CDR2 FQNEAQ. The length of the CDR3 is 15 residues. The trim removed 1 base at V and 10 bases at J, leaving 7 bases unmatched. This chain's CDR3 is CASSLGLAGPREQFF. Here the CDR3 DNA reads TGTGCCAGCAGCTTAGGACTAGCGGGCCCCAGAGAGCAGTTCTTC.

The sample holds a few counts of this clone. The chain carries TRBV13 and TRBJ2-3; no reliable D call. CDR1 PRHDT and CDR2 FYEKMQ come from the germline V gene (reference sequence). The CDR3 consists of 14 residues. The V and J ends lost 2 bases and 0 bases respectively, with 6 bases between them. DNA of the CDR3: TGTGCCAGCAGCTTATTCCCGAGCACAGATACGCAGTATTTT. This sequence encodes CASSLFPSTDTQYF.

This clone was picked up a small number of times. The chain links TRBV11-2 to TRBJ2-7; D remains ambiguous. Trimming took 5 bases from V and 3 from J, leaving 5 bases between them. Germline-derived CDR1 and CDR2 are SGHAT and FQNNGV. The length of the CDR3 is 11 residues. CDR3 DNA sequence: TGTGCCAGCAGCCTTAACTACGAGCAGTACGTC. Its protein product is CASSLNYEQYV.

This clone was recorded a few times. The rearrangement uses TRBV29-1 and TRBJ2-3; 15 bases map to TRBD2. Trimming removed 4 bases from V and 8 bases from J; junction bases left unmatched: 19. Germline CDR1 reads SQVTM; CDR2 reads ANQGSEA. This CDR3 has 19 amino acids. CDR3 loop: CSVGRTSGRATRRIGTQYF. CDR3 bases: TGCAGCGTTGGTCGGACTAGCGGGAGGGCAACAAGGCGTATTGGTACGCAGTATTTT.

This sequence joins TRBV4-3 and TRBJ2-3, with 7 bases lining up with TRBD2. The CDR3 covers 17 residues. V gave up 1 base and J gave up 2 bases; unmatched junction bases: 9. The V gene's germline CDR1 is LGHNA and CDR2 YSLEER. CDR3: CASSQGDWRGNTDTQYF. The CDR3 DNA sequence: TGCGCCAGCAGCCAAGGGGATTGGCGGGGGAACACAGATACGCAGTATTTT.

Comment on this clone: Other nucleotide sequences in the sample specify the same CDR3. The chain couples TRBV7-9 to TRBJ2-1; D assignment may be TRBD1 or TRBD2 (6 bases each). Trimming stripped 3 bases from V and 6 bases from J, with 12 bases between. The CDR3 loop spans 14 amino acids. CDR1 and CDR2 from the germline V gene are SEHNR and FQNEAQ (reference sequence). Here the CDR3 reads CASSFSGGGNEQFF. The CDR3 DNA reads TGTGCCAGCAGCTTCTCCGGGGGCGGCAATGAGCAGTTCTTC.

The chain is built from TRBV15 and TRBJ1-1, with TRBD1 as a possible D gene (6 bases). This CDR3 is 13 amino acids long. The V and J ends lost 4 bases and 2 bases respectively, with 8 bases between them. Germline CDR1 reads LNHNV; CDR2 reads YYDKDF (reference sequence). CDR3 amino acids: CATSTDSNTEAFF. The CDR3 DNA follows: TGTGCCACCAGCACGGACAGCAACACTGAAGCTTTCTTT.

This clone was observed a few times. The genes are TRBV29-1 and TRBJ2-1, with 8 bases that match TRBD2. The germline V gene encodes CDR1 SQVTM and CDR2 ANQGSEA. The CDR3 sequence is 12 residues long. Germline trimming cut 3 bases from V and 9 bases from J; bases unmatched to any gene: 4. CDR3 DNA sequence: TGCAGCGTTGATCGCGGGGGGATTGAGCAGTTCTTC. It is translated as CSVDRGGIEQFF.

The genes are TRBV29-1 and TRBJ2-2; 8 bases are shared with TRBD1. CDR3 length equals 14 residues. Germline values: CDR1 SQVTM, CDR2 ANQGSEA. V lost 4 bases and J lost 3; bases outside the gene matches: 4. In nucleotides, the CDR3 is TGCAGCGTTGGGCAGGGGGCTGACACCGGGGAGCTGTTTTTT. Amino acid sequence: CSVGQGADTGELFF.

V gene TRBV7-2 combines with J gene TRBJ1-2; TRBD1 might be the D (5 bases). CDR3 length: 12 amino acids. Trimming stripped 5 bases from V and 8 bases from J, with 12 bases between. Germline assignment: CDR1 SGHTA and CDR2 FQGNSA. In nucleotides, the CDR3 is TGTGCCAGCAGCACGGGGGGTTACGGCTACACCTTC. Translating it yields CASSTGGYGYTF.

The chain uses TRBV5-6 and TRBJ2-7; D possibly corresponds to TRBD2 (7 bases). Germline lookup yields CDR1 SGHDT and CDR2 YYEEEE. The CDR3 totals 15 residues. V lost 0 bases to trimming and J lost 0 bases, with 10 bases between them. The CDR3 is CASSLVGGGSYEQYF. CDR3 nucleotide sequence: TGTGCCAGCAGCTTGGTGGGAGGGGGCTCCTACGAGCAGTACTTC. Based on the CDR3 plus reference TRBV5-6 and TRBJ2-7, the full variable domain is DAGVTQSPTHLIKTRGQQVTLRCSPKSGHDTVSWYQQALGQGPQFIFQYYEEEERQRGNFPDRFSGHQFPNYSSELNVNALLLGDSALYLCASSLVGGGSYEQYFGPGTRLTVT.

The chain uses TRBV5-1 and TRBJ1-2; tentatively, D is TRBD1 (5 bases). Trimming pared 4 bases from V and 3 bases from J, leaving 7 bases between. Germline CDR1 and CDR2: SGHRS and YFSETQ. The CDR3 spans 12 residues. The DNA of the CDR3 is TGCGCCAGCAGCCCGGGACACTATGGCTACACCTTC. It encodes CASSPGHYGYTF.

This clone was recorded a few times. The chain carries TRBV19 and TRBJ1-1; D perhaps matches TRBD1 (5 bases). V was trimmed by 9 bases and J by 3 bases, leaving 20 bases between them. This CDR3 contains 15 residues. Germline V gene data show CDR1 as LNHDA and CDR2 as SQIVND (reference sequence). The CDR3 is CASKDFPSGHTEAFF. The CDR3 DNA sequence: TGTGCCAGCAAAGACTTCCCTTCAGGGCACACTGAAGCTTTCTTT.

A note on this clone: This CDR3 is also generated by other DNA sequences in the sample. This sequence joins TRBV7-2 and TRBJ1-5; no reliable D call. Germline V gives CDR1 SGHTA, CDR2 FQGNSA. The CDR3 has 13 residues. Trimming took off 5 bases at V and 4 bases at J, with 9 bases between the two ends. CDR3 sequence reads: CASSLRGNQPQHF. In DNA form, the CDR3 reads TGTGCCAGCAGCCTCAGAGGAAATCAGCCCCAGCATTTT.

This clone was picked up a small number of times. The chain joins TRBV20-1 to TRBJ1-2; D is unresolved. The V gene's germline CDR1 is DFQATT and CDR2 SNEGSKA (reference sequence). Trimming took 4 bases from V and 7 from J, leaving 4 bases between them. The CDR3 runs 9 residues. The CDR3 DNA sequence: TGCAGTGCTACTCGTGGCTACACCTTC. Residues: CSATRGYTF.

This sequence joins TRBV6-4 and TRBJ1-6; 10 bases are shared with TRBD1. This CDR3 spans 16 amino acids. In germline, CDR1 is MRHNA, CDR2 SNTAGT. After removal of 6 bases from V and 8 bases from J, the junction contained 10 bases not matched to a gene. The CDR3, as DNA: TGTGCCAGCAGCCGACAGGGGGGGACAGGGGATTCACCCCTCCACTTT. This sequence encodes CASSRQGGTGDSPLHF.

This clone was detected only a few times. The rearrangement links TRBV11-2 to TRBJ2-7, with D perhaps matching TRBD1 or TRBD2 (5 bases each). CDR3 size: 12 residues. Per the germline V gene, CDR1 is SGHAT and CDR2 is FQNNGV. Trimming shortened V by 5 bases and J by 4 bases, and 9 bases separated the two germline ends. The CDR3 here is CASSTREYEQYF. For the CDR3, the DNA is TGTGCCAGCAGCACCAGGGAGTACGAGCAGTACTTC.

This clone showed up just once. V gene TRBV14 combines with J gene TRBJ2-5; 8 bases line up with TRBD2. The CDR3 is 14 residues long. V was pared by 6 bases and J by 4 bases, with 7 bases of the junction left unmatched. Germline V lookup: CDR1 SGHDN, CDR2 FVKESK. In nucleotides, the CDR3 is TGTGCCAGCAGTCCACGGGGGGGCCGAGAGACCCAGTACTTC. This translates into CASSPRGGRETQYF.

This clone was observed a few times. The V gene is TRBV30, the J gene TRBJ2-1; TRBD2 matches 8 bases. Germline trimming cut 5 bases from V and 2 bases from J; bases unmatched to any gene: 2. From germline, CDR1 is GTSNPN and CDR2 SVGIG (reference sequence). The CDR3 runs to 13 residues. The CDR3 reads CAWLSGAYNEQFF. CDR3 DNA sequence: TGTGCCTGGCTTAGCGGGGCCTACAATGAGCAGTTCTTC. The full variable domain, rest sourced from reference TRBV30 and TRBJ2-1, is SQTIHQWPATLVQPVGSPLSLECTVEGTSNPNLYWYRQAAGRGLQLLFYSVGIGQISSEVPQNLSASRPQDRQFILSSKKLLLSDSGFYLCAWLSGAYNEQFFGPGTRLTVL.